The T cell receptor (beta chain) under discussion was sequenced for a study of CD8+ T cells in alopecia areata. The CDR3 contains 17 residues. Trimming cost V 5 bases and J 0 bases; bases outside gene matches: 2. Per the germline V gene, CDR1 is SGHAT and CDR2 is FQNNGV. Sequencing templates came from extracted RNA that was reverse transcribed into cDNA. Sequenced by immunoSEQ multiplex PCR; TCRdb stores in-frame clones only, minus some. The table has about 210,000 clones, around 66% seen once. The treatment was: oral pan-JAK inhibitor, 5-10 mg twice daily. V gene TRBV11-2 combines with J gene TRBJ2-1, with TRBD2 matching over 15 bases. The clonotype originates from a human donor with alopecia areata. The sample consisted of CD4+ T cells sorted from blood, taken at week 4, from a patient treated with tofacitinib. The CDR3 bases are TGTGCCAGCAGCATGGGACTAGCGGGGGGCTCCTACAATGAGCAGTTCTTC. Its translation: CASSMGLAGGSYNEQFF. Complete variable domain (other parts from reference TRBV11-2 and TRBJ2-1): EAGVAQSPRYKIIEKRQSVAFWCNPISGHATLYWYQQILGQGPKLLIQFQNNGVVDDSQLPKDRFSAERLKGVDSTLKIQPAKLEDSAVYLCASSMGLAGGSYNEQFFGPGTRLTVL.